These 31 T cell receptor beta chains share one sample of origin, sequenced in a study of long-term antiretroviral therapy in people with HIV. The run of the v3.0 immunoSEQ assay was at survey level. Only in-frame clones appear in the TCRdb table, and some are missing; sequencing was by immunoSEQ multiplex PCR. Here the sample spans some 29,000 clones, 80% to 90% being singletons. The sample here was unsorted PBMCs, taken 3.2 years before starting antiretroviral therapy. These receptors were collected from a man aged 50 to 59 with HIV.

This chain links TRBV27 with TRBJ2-2, with D maybe TRBD2 (7 bases). The germline gives CDR1 MNHEY, CDR2 SMNVEV (reference sequence). V was trimmed by 8 bases and J by 5 bases, leaving 21 bases between them. This CDR3 is built from 16 residues. CDR3 sequence (DNA): TGTGCCAGCCAAAAGCCCGGGGGGCCGAGGACCGGGGAGCTGTTTTTT. Its translation: CASQKPGGPRTGELFF.

The genes are TRBV2 and TRBJ2-7, with D possibly being TRBD2 (5 bases). The CDR3 has 13 amino acids. Deletions cut 4 bases from V and 6 bases from J, with 13 bases between. CDR1 and CDR2 from the germline V gene are SNHLY and FYNNEI. The CDR3 coding sequence is TGTGCCAGCAGTGTTGAGACTATAGGCGAGCAGTACTTC. Amino acid sequence: CASSVETIGEQYF.

The genes are TRBV9 and TRBJ1-2; D is unclear. This CDR3 spans 13 amino acids. V lost 0 bases, J lost 7 bases, and 10 bases lay in between. Per germline, CDR1 SGDLS and CDR2 YYNGEE. CDR3 sequence: CASSVDPSSGYTF. The CDR3, as DNA: TGTGCCAGCAGCGTAGACCCTTCCAGTGGCTACACCTTC.

The chain recombines TRBV25-1 with TRBJ2-7; 12 nucleotides match TRBD2. Trimming at V came to 2 bases and at J to 1 base, leaving 3 bases not matched to a gene. This CDR3 contains 16 residues. The germline gives CDR1 MGHDK, CDR2 SYGVNS. The CDR3 is CASSEPGLAGSYEQYF. The CDR3 DNA reads as TGTGCCAGCAGTGAACCTGGACTAGCGGGGTCCTACGAGCAGTACTTC.

The V and J genes are TRBV4-1 and TRBJ2-7; 9 nucleotides line up with TRBD2. Germline V gene data show CDR1 as MGHRA and CDR2 as YSYEKL. The ends lost 6 bases at V and 0 bases at J; junction bases unmatched: 3. This CDR3 contains 14 residues. The CDR3 bases are TGCGCCAGCAGAAAGACTAGCGGCTCCTACGAGCAGTACTTC. Its protein product is CASRKTSGSYEQYF.

This chain joins TRBV7-9 and TRBJ1-5; D gene uncertain. This CDR3 contains 13 residues. The ends were cut back, 1 base at V and 9 bases at J, with 10 bases in the middle. Germline V CDR1 and CDR2: SEHNR, FQNEAQ (reference sequence). The CDR3 loop is CASSLDQLAPQHF. The CDR3 region has the DNA TGTGCCAGCAGCTTAGACCAGCTAGCGCCCCAGCATTTT.

The chain combines TRBV6-5 with TRBJ2-5, with D possibly being TRBD2 (6 bases). CDR1 and CDR2 (germline): MNHEY, SVGAGI. The V end was cut by 7 bases, the J end by 5 bases, with 20 bases between. CDR3 length: 15 amino acids. CDR3 in amino acids: CASTPRATEGETQYF. The CDR3 DNA is TGTGCCAGCACCCCCCGGGCCACGGAGGGGGAGACCCAGTACTTC.

This chain connects TRBV5-1 to TRBJ2-5, with D uncertain. The CDR3 is 13 amino acids. Trimming cost V 0 bases and J 6 bases, with 9 bases left between them. Germline-derived CDR1 and CDR2 are SGHRS and YFSETQ. The CDR3 reads CASSLDSMKTQYF. In DNA form, the CDR3 reads TGCGCCAGCAGCTTGGACAGTATGAAGACCCAGTACTTC.

The chain combines TRBV7-9 with TRBJ1-4, with 9 positions matching TRBD1. The CDR3 has 14 amino acids. CDR1 and CDR2 (germline): SEHNR, FQNEAQ (reference sequence). Trimming cost V 6 bases and J 8 bases; bases outside gene matches: 7. CDR3 amino acids: CASSFGQGREKLFF. The DNA for the CDR3 is TGTGCCAGCAGTTTTGGACAGGGGAGGGAAAAACTGTTTTTT.

This sequence joins TRBV18 and TRBJ2-7, with D possibly being TRBD1 (5 bases). Trimming removed 2 bases at V and 2 bases at J, with 13 bases between. This CDR3 contains 15 residues. Germline CDR1 and CDR2: KGHSH and LQKENI. The DNA for the CDR3 is TGTGCCAGCTCACCATCTCAGGGATGGGCCTACGAGCAGTACTTC. Translation gives CASSPSQGWAYEQYF.

V is TRBV15 and J is TRBJ2-7; D not certain. Germline CDR1 LNHNV, CDR2 YYDKDF (reference sequence). Trimming shortened V by 0 bases and J by 2 bases, and 11 bases separated the two germline ends. CDR3 length equals 15 residues. DNA of the CDR3: TGTGCCACCAGCAGAGATAGGATAGTGGCCTACGAGCAGTACTTC. Protein: CATSRDRIVAYEQYF.

The chain joins TRBV29-1 to TRBJ1-3; TRBD1 aligns across 7 bases. Germline V lookup: CDR1 SQVTM, CDR2 ANQGSEA. V lost 6 bases, J lost 2 bases, and 7 bases stayed unmatched. The CDR3 has 14 amino acids. The CDR3 DNA sequence: TGCAGCGTAAAAGGGGACAGCGCTGGAAACACCATATATTTT. Amino acid sequence: CSVKGDSAGNTIYF.

The CDR3 nucleotides are TGCGCCAGCAGCTTGGTGCCAGGGGGCTCGAGCACTGAAGCTTTCTTT. It specifies CASSLVPGGSSTEAFF. This chain joins TRBV5-1 and TRBJ1-1; 8 nucleotides align to TRBD1. Germline assignment: CDR1 SGHRS and CDR2 YFSETQ. V lost 0 bases, J lost 4 bases, and 8 bases stayed unmatched. The CDR3 runs 16 residues.

The V gene is TRBV7-9, the J gene TRBJ2-1, with TRBD2 identical over 7 bases. The CDR3 length is 18 residues. V lost 5 bases to trimming and J lost 3 bases; unmatched junction nucleotides: 16. Germline V CDR1 and CDR2: SEHNR, FQNEAQ (reference sequence). DNA of the CDR3: TGTGCCAGCAGCCCCACTAGCGCCGGGGATTTCAACTACAATGAGCAGTTCTTC. Encoded protein: CASSPTSAGDFNYNEQFF.

The gene calls are TRBV5-4 and TRBJ2-2; TRBD1 matches at 8 bases. CDR1 and CDR2 (germline): SGHNT, YYREEE (reference sequence). Trimming took 5 bases from V and 7 from J; bases not matched to a gene: 13. The CDR3 has 16 residues. The CDR3 is CASSQTPGGAGGELFF. In DNA, the CDR3 is TGTGCCAGCAGTCAAACACCAGGGGGCGCGGGCGGGGAGCTGTTTTTT.

The chain uses TRBV7-3 and TRBJ2-5; D ambiguous. V was shortened by 4 bases and J by 5 bases, with 11 bases between the two germline ends. This CDR3 has 13 residues. Germline assignment: CDR1 SGHTA and CDR2 FQGTGA. This chain's CDR3 is CASSSASRETQYF. The DNA of the CDR3 is TGTGCCAGCAGCTCCGCCTCGCGCGAGACCCAGTACTTC.

This chain uses TRBV14 with TRBJ1-2; D is unresolved. The CDR3 totals 14 residues. The germline V gene encodes CDR1 SGHDN and CDR2 FVKESK. With 2 bases removed from V and 6 bases from J, the gap between germline ends came to 13 bases. The DNA of the CDR3 is TGTGCCAGCAGCCAATCTCTCTGGACTAATGGCTACACCTTC. As protein: CASSQSLWTNGYTF.

The chain is built from TRBV7-8 and TRBJ2-2, with D unresolved. This CDR3 contains 12 residues. Germline values: CDR1 SGHVS, CDR2 FQNEAQ. V was cut by 1 base and J by 6 bases, with 3 bases left in between. DNA of the CDR3: TGTGCCAGCAGCTTAGGCCCCGGGGAGCTGTTTTTT. Translation: CASSLGPGELFF.

The V and J genes are TRBV12-5 and TRBJ2-7; 8 bases are a match to TRBD2. The CDR3 consists of 16 residues. Germline lookup yields CDR1 LGHNT and CDR2 FRNRAP. V shed 2 bases and J 1 base; nucleotides not matched to a gene: 7. Here the CDR3 DNA reads TGTGCTAGTGGTTTGATCGGACTAGCTGATTCCTACGAGCAGTACTTC. It is translated as CASGLIGLADSYEQYF.

This clone has just a few counts. The V call is TRBV5-6, the J call TRBJ1-1, with D tentatively TRBD1 (5 bases). CDR1 is SGHDT, CDR2 YYEEEE, per germline. This CDR3 contains 19 residues. V shed 0 bases and J shed 2 bases, with 23 bases lying between them. The CDR3: CASSLDSLPWGGGNTEAFF. DNA of the CDR3: TGTGCCAGCAGCTTGGATTCCTTACCATGGGGGGGTGGTAACACTGAAGCTTTCTTT.

The chain uses TRBV13 and TRBJ1-1, with D unclear. Germline values: CDR1 PRHDT, CDR2 FYEKMQ (reference sequence). Trimming removed 8 bases at V and 6 bases at J, with 13 bases between. The CDR3 runs 12 residues. CDR3 sequence reads: CASQDQLPEAFF. The CDR3 nucleotides read TGTGCCAGCCAAGACCAACTCCCTGAAGCTTTCTTT.

This chain links TRBV11-1 with TRBJ1-6; D is unresolved. V gave up 2 bases and J gave up 6 bases, with 5 bases separating them. Germline CDR1 SGHAT, CDR2 FQDESV (reference sequence). This CDR3 region has 13 residues. The CDR3 DNA is TGTGCCAGCAGCTTAACCTTTAATTCACCCCTCCACTTT. Amino acid sequence: CASSLTFNSPLHF.

The V and J genes are TRBV30 and TRBJ1-2; D is unclear. From germline, CDR1 is GTSNPN and CDR2 SVGIG (reference sequence). This CDR3 comprises 14 residues. Trimming left V 2 bases short and J 1 base short, with 11 bases between. CDR3 region: CAWSFEELNYGYTF. The DNA of the CDR3 is TGTGCCTGGAGTTTCGAGGAACTTAACTATGGCTACACCTTC.

The chain employs TRBV15 and TRBJ1-1; TRBD1 matches 7 bases. The CDR3 sequence is 13 residues long. Losses at the gene ends were 4 bases for V and 8 bases for J; bases not matched to a gene: 7. The V gene's germline CDR1 is LNHNV and CDR2 YYDKDF (reference sequence). CDR3 loop: CATSNGQVYEAFF. The CDR3 DNA sequence: TGTGCCACCAGCAATGGACAGGTATACGAAGCTTTCTTT.

V gene TRBV7-9 combines with J gene TRBJ1-5; possible D gene TRBD1, 6 bases. Looked up from germline, CDR1 is SEHNR and CDR2 is FQNEAQ (reference sequence). Trimming cost V 5 bases and J 6 bases, with 20 bases left between them. This CDR3 has 16 amino acids. The DNA for the CDR3 is TGTGCCAGCAGCGGGGTTGCGGGGGCTGAGGGTCAGCCCCAGCATTTT. It codes for CASSGVAGAEGQPQHF.

The chain has TRBV10-2 and TRBJ2-7, with D perhaps given as TRBD1 or TRBD2 (5 bases each). Trimming left V 4 bases short and J 2 bases short, with 12 bases between. Germline V gives CDR1 WSHSY, CDR2 SAAADI. This CDR3 has 14 amino acids. The CDR3 bases are TGCGCCAGCAGTGGGGATTGGGGGACCTACGAGCAGTACTTC. Protein sequence: CASSGDWGTYEQYF.

As regards this clone: No DNA is shown, since the ends of the CDR3 on it are uncertain; the CDR3 is the one TCRdb lists. The rearrangement joins TRBV28 to TRBJ1-2; the table's D call TRBD1 went unverified against the DNA. The CDR3 extends over 12 residues, inclusive of both ends. The germline V gene encodes CDR1 MDHEN and CDR2 SYDVKM. CDR3 in amino acids: CASRPLVGQGTF.

This chain connects TRBV5-1 to TRBJ1-2; D not certain. Trimming left V 0 bases short and J 3 bases short, with 3 bases between. Germline V CDR1 and CDR2: SGHRS, YFSETQ. The CDR3 length is 12 residues. For the CDR3, the DNA is TGCGCCAGCAGCTTGGAAGACTATGGCTACACCTTC. Its protein is CASSLEDYGYTF.

V usage is TRBV7-9 and J usage is TRBJ1-1; no firm D call. This CDR3 is 14 amino acids long. V was clipped by 1 base and J by 7 bases, with 13 bases between them. Per germline, CDR1 SEHNR and CDR2 FQNEAQ (reference sequence). The CDR3 nucleotides are TGTGCCAGCAGCTTAGGGGTCATAAAGGTTGAAGCTTTCTTT. As protein: CASSLGVIKVEAFF.

This chain joins TRBV10-1 and TRBJ1-2; D gene unclear. Germline V lookup: CDR1 WNHNN, CDR2 SYGVQD (reference sequence). The CDR3 has 12 amino acids. V was cut by 7 bases and J by 7 bases, with 13 bases left in between. Written as DNA, the CDR3 is TGCGCCAGCATTAGCGGTCCGGGTGGCTACACCTTC. This encodes CASISGPGGYTF.

V and J are TRBV5-1 and TRBJ2-7, with a possible D match to TRBD1 (6 bases). Germline loops: CDR1 SGHRS, CDR2 YFSETQ. The length of the CDR3 is 14 residues. The V gene lost 0 bases and the J gene lost 3 bases, with 10 bases spanning the gap. CDR3 sequence (DNA): TGCGCCAGCAGCTTGGAGAGAGGGGGCTACGAGCAGTACTTC. Encoded protein: CASSLERGGYEQYF.